These T cell receptor beta chains were read from a single sample in a study of cytomegalovirus exposure and HLA in healthy donors. Data came from immunoSEQ multiplex PCR; TCRdb stores just in-frame clones and leaves some out. This table holds over 200,000 clones, under 90% found once. The sample taken for sequencing was PBMCs. Receptor source: a human donor in good health. The CDR3 runs from the conserved cysteine through the conserved F or W. Each record gives: clone size, V gene, J gene, D gene, CDR3 protein, CDR3 DNA. The D gene is left open where the match is weak. Size tells how often a clone was seen (once, few, many) or the class of an expanded clone, and some rows leave it out.

clone_size: .; v_call: TRBV29-1; j_call: TRBJ1-1; d_call: .; cdr3_aa: CSVNKINMNTEAFF; cdr3_nt: TGCAGCGTCAATAAGATCAACATGAACACTGAAGCTTTCTTT
clone_size: .; v_call: TRBV28; j_call: TRBJ2-5; d_call: .; cdr3_aa: CASSYRFQETQYF; cdr3_nt: TGTGCCAGCAGTTACAGATTCCAAGAGACCCAGTACTTC
clone_size: .; v_call: TRBV14; j_call: TRBJ2-7; d_call: TRBD2; cdr3_aa: CASSGPGLVGYEQYF; cdr3_nt: TGTGCCAGCAGTGGGCCGGGACTAGTAGGGTACGAGCAGTACTTC
clone_size: .; v_call: TRBV5-1; j_call: TRBJ2-7; d_call: TRBD1; cdr3_aa: CASSSGQGGYEQYF; cdr3_nt: TGCGCCAGCAGCTCCGGACAGGGGGGGTACGAGCAGTACTTC
clone_size: .; v_call: TRBV2; j_call: TRBJ2-1; d_call: TRBD2; cdr3_aa: CASSDSGRAHNEQFF; cdr3_nt: TGTGCCAGCAGTGATAGCGGGAGGGCCCACAATGAGCAGTTCTTC
clone_size: few; v_call: TRBV27; j_call: TRBJ2-1; d_call: TRBD2; cdr3_aa: CASNPRGRAWNEQFF; cdr3_nt: TGTGCCAGCAACCCCCGCGGGAGGGCATGGAATGAGCAGTTCTTC
clone_size: .; v_call: TRBV30; j_call: TRBJ2-1; d_call: TRBD1; cdr3_aa: CAGDRGQGIPISYNEQFF; cdr3_nt: TGTGCCGGAGATCGGGGACAGGGCATCCCAATCTCCTACAATGAGCAGTTCTTC
clone_size: .; v_call: TRBV4-2; j_call: TRBJ1-2; d_call: TRBD1; cdr3_aa: CASSQDLGQGLYGYTF; cdr3_nt: TGTGCCAGCAGCCAAGATCTTGGACAGGGACTCTATGGCTACACCTTC
clone_size: .; v_call: TRBV20-1; j_call: TRBJ2-4; d_call: .; cdr3_aa: CSARAKNIQYF; cdr3_nt: TGCAGTGCGCGCGCCAAAAACATTCAGTACTTC
clone_size: .; v_call: TRBV9; j_call: TRBJ1-1; d_call: .; cdr3_aa: CASSVARSIAPRTEAFF; cdr3_nt: TGTGCCAGCAGCGTAGCGAGGAGTATCGCCCCCCGCACAGAAGCTTTCTTT
clone_size: .; v_call: TRBV7-6; j_call: TRBJ2-1; d_call: TRBD2; cdr3_aa: CASSLAASGSHEQFF; cdr3_nt: TGTGCCAGCAGCTTAGCGGCTAGCGGGAGCCATGAGCAGTTCTTC
clone_size: .; v_call: TRBV30; j_call: TRBJ2-1; d_call: TRBD2; cdr3_aa: CAWSPLAGKYNEQFF; cdr3_nt: TGTGCCTGGAGTCCCCTAGCGGGGAAATACAATGAGCAGTTCTTC
clone_size: .; v_call: TRBV28; j_call: TRBJ2-1; d_call: TRBD1; cdr3_aa: CASSSGTGSYNEQFF; cdr3_nt: TGTGCCAGCAGTTCCGGGACAGGGAGCTACAATGAGCAGTTCTTC
clone_size: .; v_call: TRBV7-2; j_call: TRBJ2-7; d_call: TRBD2; cdr3_aa: CASSLTSGREYEQYF; cdr3_nt: TGTGCCAGCAGCCTGACTAGCGGGAGGGAATACGAGCAGTACTTC
clone_size: .; v_call: TRBV5-1; j_call: TRBJ2-2; d_call: TRBD1; cdr3_aa: CASSVTGQGAGELFF; cdr3_nt: TGCGCCAGCAGCGTTACGGGACAGGGGGCCGGGGAGCTGTTTTTT
clone_size: .; v_call: TRBV27; j_call: TRBJ2-2; d_call: TRBD2; cdr3_aa: CASSSAGAGELFF; cdr3_nt: TGTGCCAGCAGTAGCGCGGGGGCCGGGGAGCTGTTTTTT
clone_size: .; v_call: TRBV2; j_call: TRBJ2-5; d_call: .; cdr3_aa: CASSERQETQYF; cdr3_nt: TGTGCCAGCAGTGAACGCCAAGAGACCCAGTACTTC
clone_size: .; v_call: TRBV5-5; j_call: TRBJ2-1; d_call: .; cdr3_aa: CASSAHHEQFF; cdr3_nt: TGTGCCAGCAGCGCACATCACGAGCAGTTCTTC
clone_size: few; v_call: TRBV7-9; j_call: TRBJ2-1; d_call: TRBD2; cdr3_aa: CSSSHLGREVGNEQFF; cdr3_nt: TGTTCCAGCAGCCACCTTGGGCGGGAGGTAGGCAATGAGCAGTTCTTC
clone_size: .; v_call: TRBV13; j_call: TRBJ2-7; d_call: TRBD2; cdr3_aa: CASSLMGTSGTYEQYF; cdr3_nt: TGTGCCAGCAGCTTAATGGGGACTAGCGGTACCTACGAGCAGTACTTC
clone_size: few; v_call: TRBV7-9; j_call: TRBJ2-1; d_call: .; cdr3_aa: CASSLVRGYNEQFF; cdr3_nt: TGTGCCAGCAGCTTAGTCCGCGGATACAATGAGCAGTTCTTC
clone_size: .; v_call: TRBV5-1; j_call: TRBJ2-3; d_call: .; cdr3_aa: CASSSLAASTDTQYF; cdr3_nt: TGCGCCAGCAGCAGTTTAGCGGCGAGCACAGATACGCAGTATTTT
clone_size: .; v_call: TRBV6-7; j_call: TRBJ2-7; d_call: TRBD1; cdr3_aa: CASNDRVRTCEQYF; cdr3_nt: TGTGCCAGCAATGACAGGGTACGTACATGCGAGCAGTACTTC
clone_size: .; v_call: TRBV6-6; j_call: TRBJ2-7; d_call: .; cdr3_aa: CASSRQEYTYEQYF; cdr3_nt: TGTGCCAGCAGTAGACAGGAGTACACCTACGAGCAGTACTTC
clone_size: few; v_call: TRBV4-2; j_call: TRBJ2-7; d_call: TRBD2; cdr3_aa: CASSQSGSPYEQYF; cdr3_nt: TGTGCCAGCAGCCAGAGCGGGAGTCCCTACGAGCAGTACTTC
clone_size: few; v_call: TRBV19; j_call: TRBJ1-4; d_call: TRBD1; cdr3_aa: CASSPNRGQWEKLFF; cdr3_nt: TGTGCCAGTAGTCCTAACAGGGGACAGTGGGAAAAACTGTTTTTT
clone_size: .; v_call: TRBV9; j_call: TRBJ2-2; d_call: .; cdr3_aa: CASSVEPTGELFF; cdr3_nt: TGTGCCAGCAGCGTAGAGCCCACCGGGGAGCTGTTTTTT
clone_size: .; v_call: TRBV19; j_call: TRBJ1-2; d_call: .; cdr3_aa: CASSIGLGLSAGEYGYTF; cdr3_nt: TGTGCCAGTAGTATAGGGTTGGGACTTTCGGCAGGCGAGTATGGCTACACCTTC
clone_size: few; v_call: TRBV5-1; j_call: TRBJ1-1; d_call: .; cdr3_aa: CASSPSSGGGTEAFF; cdr3_nt: TGCGCCAGCAGCCCCAGCTCCGGGGGAGGCACTGAAGCTTTCTTT
clone_size: .; v_call: TRBV2; j_call: TRBJ2-7; d_call: .; cdr3_aa: CASSAAYEQYF; cdr3_nt: TGTGCCAGCAGTGCTGCCTACGAGCAGTACTTC
clone_size: .; v_call: TRBV9; j_call: TRBJ1-4; d_call: .; cdr3_aa: CASSVASGATNEKLFF; cdr3_nt: TGTGCCAGCAGCGTTGCCAGCGGGGCAACTAATGAAAAACTGTTTTTT
clone_size: few; v_call: TRBV19; j_call: TRBJ1-3; d_call: .; cdr3_aa: CASSIVTGSVGNTIYF; cdr3_nt: TGTGCCAGTAGTATAGTAACCGGGAGCGTGGGAAACACCATATATTTT
clone_size: .; v_call: TRBV7-2; j_call: TRBJ2-1; d_call: .; cdr3_aa: CASSFAGTGYNEQFF; cdr3_nt: TGTGCCAGCAGCTTCGCCGGGACTGGATACAATGAGCAGTTCTTC
clone_size: .; v_call: TRBV5-6; j_call: TRBJ2-2; d_call: .; cdr3_aa: CASSFSSSPGELFF; cdr3_nt: TGTGCCAGCAGCTTCTCTAGTTCCCCCGGGGAGCTGTTTTTT
clone_size: .; v_call: TRBV7-2; j_call: TRBJ2-5; d_call: TRBD2; cdr3_aa: CASSSQGLAGVETQYF; cdr3_nt: TGTGCCAGCAGCTCTCAAGGGCTAGCGGGAGTAGAGACCCAGTACTTC
clone_size: .; v_call: TRBV18; j_call: TRBJ1-5; d_call: .; cdr3_aa: CVSAEQDQGMPQHF; cdr3_nt: TGTGTCAGCGCCGAACAGGATCAAGGGATGCCCCAGCATTTT
clone_size: .; v_call: TRBV4-1; j_call: TRBJ1-5; d_call: .; cdr3_aa: CASSPGKDYSNQPQHF; cdr3_nt: TGCGCCAGCAGCCCCGGTAAAGATTATAGCAATCAGCCCCAGCATTTT
clone_size: few; v_call: TRBV10-3; j_call: TRBJ2-3; d_call: TRBD2; cdr3_aa: CAISEGGRRADTQYF; cdr3_nt: TGTGCCATCAGTGAAGGCGGGAGGAGGGCAGATACGCAGTATTTT
clone_size: few; v_call: TRBV27; j_call: TRBJ2-2; d_call: TRBD2; cdr3_aa: CASSDRLAGPGELFF; cdr3_nt: TGTGCCAGCAGTGACCGACTAGCGGGTCCCGGGGAGCTGTTTTTT
clone_size: .; v_call: TRBV5-1; j_call: TRBJ2-7; d_call: .; cdr3_aa: CASSLVQASYEQYF; cdr3_nt: TGCGCCAGCAGCTTGGTACAAGCGTCCTACGAGCAGTACTTC
clone_size: .; v_call: TRBV19; j_call: TRBJ2-2; d_call: TRBD1; cdr3_aa: CASSPSPGQGALAGELFF; cdr3_nt: TGTGCCAGTAGTCCTTCACCGGGACAGGGGGCCTTAGCCGGGGAGCTGTTTTTT
clone_size: .; v_call: TRBV5-1; j_call: TRBJ1-3; d_call: .; cdr3_aa: CASSTGTPGNTIYF; cdr3_nt: TGCGCCAGCAGCACCGGGACACCTGGAAACACCATATATTTT